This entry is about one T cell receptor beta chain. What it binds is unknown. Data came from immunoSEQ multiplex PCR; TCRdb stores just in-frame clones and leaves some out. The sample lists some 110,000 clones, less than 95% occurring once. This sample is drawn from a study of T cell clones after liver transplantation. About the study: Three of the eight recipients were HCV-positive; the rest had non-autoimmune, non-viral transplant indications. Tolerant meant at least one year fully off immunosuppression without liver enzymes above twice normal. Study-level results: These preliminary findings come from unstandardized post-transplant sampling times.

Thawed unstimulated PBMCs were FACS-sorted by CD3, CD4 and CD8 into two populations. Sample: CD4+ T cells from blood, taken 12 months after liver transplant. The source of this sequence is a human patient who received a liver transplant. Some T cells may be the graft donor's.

The DNA for the CDR3 is TGTGCCAGCAGTGAATGTACCGGGAGGGGGTGCGAGCAGTACTTC. Translated, it gives CASSECTGRGCEQYF. This chain uses TRBV25-1 with TRBJ2-7; 8 nucleotides match TRBD2. The germline V gene encodes CDR1 MGHDK and CDR2 SYGVNS. V lost 1 base, J lost 6 bases, and 8 bases stayed unmatched. This CDR3 spans 15 amino acids.